This record covers a single TCR beta chain. Its antigen remains unknown. This specimen belongs to a study of T cell responses to AZD1222 COVID-19 vaccine. Notes on the study in general: Following two doses of AZD1222, Spike-specific TCR breadth and depth rose. Regions left unmutated in variants are reportedly the target of nearly half of spike-specific TCRs. Baseline seropositivity characterized only six or seven AZD1222 recipients. Donors in the cohort were predominantly white British and more often female, and clonal diversity was possibly underestimated.

Clones were read by immunoSEQ multiplex PCR, and TCRdb kept only the in-frame ones, dropping some. The sample includes some 110,000 clones, around nine tenths of them seen just once. This clonotype originated in an adult who received the AZD1222 COVID-19 vaccine. Here the sequenced sample was peripheral blood, taken 28 days after the second AZD1222 dose.

DNA of the CDR3: TGTGCCAGCAGCGTAGCGGTAGCGGGGCGGCCGGGTGTAGAGACCCAGTACTTC. This gives the protein CASSVAVAGRPGVETQYF. The chain joins TRBV9 to TRBJ2-5; 8 bases align to TRBD2. Germline V gene lookup returns CDR1 SGDLS and CDR2 YYNGEE. The CDR3 has 18 amino acids. V shed 0 bases, J shed 4 bases, and the junction held 14 bases outside the gene matches.